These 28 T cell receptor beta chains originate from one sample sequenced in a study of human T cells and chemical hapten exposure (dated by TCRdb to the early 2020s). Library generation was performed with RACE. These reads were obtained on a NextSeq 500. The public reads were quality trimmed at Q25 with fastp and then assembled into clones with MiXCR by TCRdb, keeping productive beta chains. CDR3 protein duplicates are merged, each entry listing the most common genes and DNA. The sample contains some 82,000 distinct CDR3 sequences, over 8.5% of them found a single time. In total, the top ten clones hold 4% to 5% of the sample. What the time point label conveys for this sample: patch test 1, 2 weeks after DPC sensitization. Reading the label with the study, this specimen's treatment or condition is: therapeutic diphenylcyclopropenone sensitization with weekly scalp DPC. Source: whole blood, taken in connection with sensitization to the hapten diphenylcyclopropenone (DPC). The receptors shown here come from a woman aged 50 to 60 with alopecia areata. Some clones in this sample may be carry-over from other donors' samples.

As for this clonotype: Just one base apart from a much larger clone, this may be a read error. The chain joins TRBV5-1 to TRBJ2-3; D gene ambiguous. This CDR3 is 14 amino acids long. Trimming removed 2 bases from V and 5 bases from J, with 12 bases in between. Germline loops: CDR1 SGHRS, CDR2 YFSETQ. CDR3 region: CASSFIGLVDTQYF. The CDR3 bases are TGCGCCAGCAGCTTTATCGGTTTAGTAGATACGCAGTATTTT.

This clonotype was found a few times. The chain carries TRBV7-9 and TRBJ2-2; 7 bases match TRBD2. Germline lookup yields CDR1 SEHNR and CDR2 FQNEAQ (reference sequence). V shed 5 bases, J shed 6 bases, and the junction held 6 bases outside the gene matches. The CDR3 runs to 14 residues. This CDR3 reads CASSTGGTPGELFF. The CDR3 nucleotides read TGTGCCAGCAGCACGGGGGGTACTCCCGGGGAGCTGTTTTTT.

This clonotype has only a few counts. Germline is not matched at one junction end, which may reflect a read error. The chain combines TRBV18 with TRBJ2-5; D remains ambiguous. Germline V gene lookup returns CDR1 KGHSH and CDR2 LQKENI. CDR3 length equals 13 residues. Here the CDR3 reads CASSPRPQETQYF. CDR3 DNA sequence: TGTGCCAGCTCCCCACGTCCTCAAGAGACCCAGTACTTC.

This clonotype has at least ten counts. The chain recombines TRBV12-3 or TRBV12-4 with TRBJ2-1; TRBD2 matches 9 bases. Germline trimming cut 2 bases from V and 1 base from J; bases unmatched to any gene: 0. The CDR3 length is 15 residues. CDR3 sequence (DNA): TGTGCCAGCAGTTTACTAGCGGGATCCTACAATGAGCAGTTCTTC. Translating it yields CASSLLAGSYNEQFF.

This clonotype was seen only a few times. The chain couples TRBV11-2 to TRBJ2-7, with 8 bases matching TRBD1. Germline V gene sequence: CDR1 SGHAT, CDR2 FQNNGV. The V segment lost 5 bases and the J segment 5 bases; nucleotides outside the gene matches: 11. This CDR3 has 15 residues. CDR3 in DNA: TGTGCCAGCAGCCTAATGCCAGGGGGCATCGACGAGCAGTACTTC. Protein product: CASSLMPGGIDEQYF.

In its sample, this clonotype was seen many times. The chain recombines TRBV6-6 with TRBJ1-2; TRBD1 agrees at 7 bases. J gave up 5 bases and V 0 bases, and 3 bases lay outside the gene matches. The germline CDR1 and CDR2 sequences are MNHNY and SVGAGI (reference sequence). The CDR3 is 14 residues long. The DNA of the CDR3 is TGTGCCAGCAGTTACTCAGGGACAGTATATGGCTACACCTTC. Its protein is CASSYSGTVYGYTF.

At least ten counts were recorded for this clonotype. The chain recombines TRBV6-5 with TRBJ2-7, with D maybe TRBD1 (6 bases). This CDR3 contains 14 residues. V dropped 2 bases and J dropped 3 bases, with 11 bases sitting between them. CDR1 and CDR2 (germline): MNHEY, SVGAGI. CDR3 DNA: TGTGCCAGCAGTTACCGGACAGTAAACTACGAGCAGTACTTC. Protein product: CASSYRTVNYEQYF.

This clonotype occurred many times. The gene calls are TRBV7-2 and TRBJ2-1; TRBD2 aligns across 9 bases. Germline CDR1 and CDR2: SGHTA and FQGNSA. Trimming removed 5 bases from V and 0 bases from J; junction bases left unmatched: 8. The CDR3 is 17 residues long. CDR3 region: CASSRAGGGSSYNEQFF. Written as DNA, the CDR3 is TGTGCCAGCAGCCGAGCGGGGGGCGGGAGCTCCTACAATGAGCAGTTCTTC. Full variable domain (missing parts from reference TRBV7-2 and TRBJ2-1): GAGVSQSPSNKVTEKGKDVELRCDPISGHTALYWYRQSLGQGLEFLIYFQGNSAPDKSGLPSDRFSAERTGGSVSTLTIQRTQQEDSAVYLCASSRAGGGSSYNEQFFGPGTRLTVL.

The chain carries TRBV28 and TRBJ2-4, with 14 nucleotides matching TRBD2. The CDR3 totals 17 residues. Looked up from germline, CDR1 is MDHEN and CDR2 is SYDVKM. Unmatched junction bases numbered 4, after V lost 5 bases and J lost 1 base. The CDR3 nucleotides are TGTGCCAGCAGTCAGACTAGCGGGAGGGCCGCCAAAAACATTCAGTACTTC. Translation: CASSQTSGRAAKNIQYF.

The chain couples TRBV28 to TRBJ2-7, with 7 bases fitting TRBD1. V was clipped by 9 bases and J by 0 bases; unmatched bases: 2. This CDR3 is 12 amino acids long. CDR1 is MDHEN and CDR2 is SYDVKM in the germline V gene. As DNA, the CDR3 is TGTGCCAGTGGGACAGCCTCCTACGAGCAGTACTTC. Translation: CASGTASYEQYF. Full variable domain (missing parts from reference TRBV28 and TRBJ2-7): DVKVTQSSRYLVKRTGEKVFLECVQDMDHENMFWYRQDPGLGLRLIYFSYDVKMKEKGDIPEGYSVSREKKERFSLILESASTNQTSMYLCASGTASYEQYFGPGTRLTVT.

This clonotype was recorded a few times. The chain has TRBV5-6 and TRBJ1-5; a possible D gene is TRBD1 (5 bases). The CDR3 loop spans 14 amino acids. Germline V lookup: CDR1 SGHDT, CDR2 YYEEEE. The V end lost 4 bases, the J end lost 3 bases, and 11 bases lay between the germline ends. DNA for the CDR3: TGTGCCAGCAGCGCAAGGGGTAACAATCAGCCCCAGCATTTT. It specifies CASSARGNNQPQHF.

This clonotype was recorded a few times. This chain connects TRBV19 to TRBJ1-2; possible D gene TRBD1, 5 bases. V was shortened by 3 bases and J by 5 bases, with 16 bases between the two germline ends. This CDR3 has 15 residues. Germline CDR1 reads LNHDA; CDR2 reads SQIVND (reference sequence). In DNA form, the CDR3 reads TGTGCCAGTAGTATTTCAGGACGGACACTTTATGGCTACACCTTC. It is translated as CASSISGRTLYGYTF.

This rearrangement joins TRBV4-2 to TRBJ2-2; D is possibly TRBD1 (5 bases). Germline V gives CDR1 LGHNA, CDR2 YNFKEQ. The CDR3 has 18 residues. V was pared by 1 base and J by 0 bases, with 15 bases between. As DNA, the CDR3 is TGTGCCAGCAGCCAAGCCACAGGCCAGGCAACGAACACCGGGGAGCTGTTTTTT. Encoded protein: CASSQATGQATNTGELFF.

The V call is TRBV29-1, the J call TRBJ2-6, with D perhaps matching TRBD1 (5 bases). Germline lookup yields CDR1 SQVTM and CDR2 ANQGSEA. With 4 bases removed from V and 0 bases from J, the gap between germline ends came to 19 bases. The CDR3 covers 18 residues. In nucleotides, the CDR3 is TGCAGCGTTGGACATTCAGGGCCCCTATACTCTGGGGCCAACGTCCTGACTTTC. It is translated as CSVGHSGPLYSGANVLTF.

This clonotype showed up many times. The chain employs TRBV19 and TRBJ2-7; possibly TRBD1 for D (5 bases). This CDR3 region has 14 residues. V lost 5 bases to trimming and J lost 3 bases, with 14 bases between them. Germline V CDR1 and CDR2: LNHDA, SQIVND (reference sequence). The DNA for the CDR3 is TGTGCCAGTAGTCCCCTCCGACAGTACTACGAGCAGTACTTC. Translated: CASSPLRQYYEQYF.

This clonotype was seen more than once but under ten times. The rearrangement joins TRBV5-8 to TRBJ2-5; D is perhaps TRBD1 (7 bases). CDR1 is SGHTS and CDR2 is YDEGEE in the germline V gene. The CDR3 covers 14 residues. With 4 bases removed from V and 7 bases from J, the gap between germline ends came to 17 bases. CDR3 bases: TGTGCCAGCAGCCGGGGGACAGACCCAGGGACCCAGTACTTC. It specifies CASSRGTDPGTQYF.

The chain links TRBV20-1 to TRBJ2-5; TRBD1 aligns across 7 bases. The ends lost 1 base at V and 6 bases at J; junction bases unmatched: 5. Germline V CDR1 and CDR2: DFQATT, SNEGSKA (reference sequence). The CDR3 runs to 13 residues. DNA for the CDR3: TGCAGTGCTAGAGTAGGGGGCATGAAGACCCAGTACTTC. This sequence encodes CSARVGGMKTQYF.

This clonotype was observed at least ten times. Written as DNA, the CDR3 is TGTGCCAGCAGTTATGATAAAAGCGGCCAAGAGACCCAGTACTTC. As protein: CASSYDKSGQETQYF. The V call is TRBV6-2 or TRBV6-3, the J call TRBJ2-5, with D possibly TRBD2 on 5 matching bases. Deletions cut 3 bases from V and 1 base from J, with 12 bases between. The CDR3 extends over 15 amino acids. Germline assignment: CDR1 MNHEY and CDR2 SVGEGT.

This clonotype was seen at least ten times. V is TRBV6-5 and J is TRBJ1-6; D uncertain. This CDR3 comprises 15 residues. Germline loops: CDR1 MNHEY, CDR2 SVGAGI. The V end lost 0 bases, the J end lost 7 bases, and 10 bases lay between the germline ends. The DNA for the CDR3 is TGTGCCAGCAGTTACTCGAACCGGGGAAATTCACCCCTCCACTTT. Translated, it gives CASSYSNRGNSPLHF.

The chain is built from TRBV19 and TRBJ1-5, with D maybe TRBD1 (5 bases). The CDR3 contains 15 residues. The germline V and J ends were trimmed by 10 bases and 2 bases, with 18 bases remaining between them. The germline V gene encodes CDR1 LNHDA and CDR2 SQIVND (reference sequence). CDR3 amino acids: CATWGGGSGNQPQHF. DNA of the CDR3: TGTGCCACCTGGGGCGGGGGGAGCGGCAATCAGCCCCAGCATTTT.

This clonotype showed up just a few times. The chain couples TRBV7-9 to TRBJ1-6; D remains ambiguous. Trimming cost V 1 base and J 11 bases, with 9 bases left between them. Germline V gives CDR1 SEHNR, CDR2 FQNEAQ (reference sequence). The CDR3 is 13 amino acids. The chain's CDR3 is CASSLDPMTPLHF. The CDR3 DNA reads TGTGCCAGCAGCTTAGACCCCATGACACCCCTCCACTTT.

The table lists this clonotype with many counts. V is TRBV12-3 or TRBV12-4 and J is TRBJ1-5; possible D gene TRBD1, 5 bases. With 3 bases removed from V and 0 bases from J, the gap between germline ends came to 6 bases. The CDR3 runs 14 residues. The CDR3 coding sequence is TGTGCCAGCAGTTTGGGGGATAGCAATCAGCCCCAGCATTTT. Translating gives CASSLGDSNQPQHF.

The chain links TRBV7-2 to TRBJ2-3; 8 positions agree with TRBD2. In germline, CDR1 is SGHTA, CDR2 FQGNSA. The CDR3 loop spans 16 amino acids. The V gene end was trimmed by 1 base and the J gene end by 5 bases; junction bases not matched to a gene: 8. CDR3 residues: CASSLVQASGLDTQYF. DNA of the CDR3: TGTGCCAGCAGCTTAGTTCAGGCTAGCGGGCTAGATACGCAGTATTTT.

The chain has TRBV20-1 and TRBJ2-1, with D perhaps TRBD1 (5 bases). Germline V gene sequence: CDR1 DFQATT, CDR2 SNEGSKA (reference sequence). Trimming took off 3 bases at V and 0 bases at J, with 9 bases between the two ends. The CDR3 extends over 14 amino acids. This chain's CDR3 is CSASRTNSYNEQFF. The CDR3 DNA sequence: TGCAGTGCTAGTCGGACAAACTCCTACAATGAGCAGTTCTTC.

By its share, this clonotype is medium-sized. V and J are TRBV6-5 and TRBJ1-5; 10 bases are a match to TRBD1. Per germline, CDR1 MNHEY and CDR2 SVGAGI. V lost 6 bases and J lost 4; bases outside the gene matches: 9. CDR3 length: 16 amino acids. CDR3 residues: CASRPKPGQGNQPQHF. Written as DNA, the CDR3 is TGTGCCAGCAGGCCCAAACCGGGACAGGGGAATCAGCCCCAGCATTTT.

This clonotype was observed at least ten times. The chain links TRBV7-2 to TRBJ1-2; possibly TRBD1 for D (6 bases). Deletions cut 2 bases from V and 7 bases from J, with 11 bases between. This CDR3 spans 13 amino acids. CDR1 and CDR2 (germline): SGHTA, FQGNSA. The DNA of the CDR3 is TGTGCCAGCAGCTTACCCACAGGGCGTGGCTACACCTTC. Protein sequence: CASSLPTGRGYTF.

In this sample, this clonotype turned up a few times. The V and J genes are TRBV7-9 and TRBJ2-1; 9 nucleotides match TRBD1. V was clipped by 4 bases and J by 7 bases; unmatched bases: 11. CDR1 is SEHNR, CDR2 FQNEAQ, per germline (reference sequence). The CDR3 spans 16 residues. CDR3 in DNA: TGTGCCAGCAGCTACACCGGGACAGGGAGAAAAAATGAGCAGTTCTTC. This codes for CASSYTGTGRKNEQFF.

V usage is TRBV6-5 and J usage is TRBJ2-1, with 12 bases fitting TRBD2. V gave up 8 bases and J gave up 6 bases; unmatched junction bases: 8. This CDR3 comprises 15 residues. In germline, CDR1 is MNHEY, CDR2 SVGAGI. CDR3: CASGKGLAGINEQFF. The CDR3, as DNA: TGTGCCAGCGGGAAAGGACTAGCGGGAATCAATGAGCAGTTCTTC.